The 30 T cell receptor beta chains below all came from one sample that was sequenced in a study of blood T cell repertoires in COVID-19. Clones were read by immunoSEQ multiplex PCR, and TCRdb kept only the in-frame ones, dropping some. The repertoire includes about 87,000 clones, 75% of them detected once, and around 4.4% sits in the top ten. Sequencing was performed on peripheral blood. These receptors were collected from a woman aged 50 to 60 with acute or convalescent COVID-19.

There are a few counts of this clone. CDR3 protein: CSVGTSGGPNEQFF. In DNA, the CDR3 is TGCAGCGTGGGGACTAGCGGGGGGCCTAATGAGCAGTTCTTC. The chain joins TRBV29-1 to TRBJ2-1, with TRBD2 matching over 15 bases. The CDR3 is 14 amino acids. J lost 7 bases, V lost 6 bases, and 4 bases had no gene match. Germline CDR1 is SQVTM and CDR2 is ANQGSEA.

Comments on this clone: This sample also contains other DNA sequences that code for the same CDR3. The CDR3, as DNA: TGTGCCAGCAGCCTAGGACAGGGCCCCACAGATACGCAGTATTTT. It encodes CASSLGQGPTDTQYF. This sequence joins TRBV5-6 and TRBJ2-3; TRBD1 aligns across 8 bases. This CDR3 is 15 amino acids long. Germline CDR1 reads SGHDT; CDR2 reads YYEEEE. V was pared by 4 bases and J by 2 bases, with 6 bases of the junction left unmatched.

The V gene is TRBV15, the J gene TRBJ1-4, with a weak D call TRBD1 (6 bases). With 0 bases removed from V and 3 bases from J, the gap between germline ends came to 11 bases. Per the germline V gene, CDR1 is LNHNV and CDR2 is YYDKDF (reference sequence). There are 16 residues in the CDR3. The CDR3 spells CATSRDRNRANEKLFF. Here the CDR3 DNA reads TGTGCCACCAGCAGAGATCGGAACAGGGCTAATGAAAAACTGTTTTTT.

The chain uses TRBV27 and TRBJ2-2, with D possibly TRBD1 on 5 matching bases. Germline values: CDR1 MNHEY, CDR2 SMNVEV (reference sequence). Trimming pared 2 bases from V and 4 bases from J, leaving 8 bases between. The CDR3 spans 14 residues. The CDR3 coding sequence is TGTGCCAGCAGTTTAGGGGCAGGCACCGGGGAGCTGTTTTTT. Its protein is CASSLGAGTGELFF.

This chain connects TRBV6-5 to TRBJ1-1; 7 nucleotides agree with TRBD1. This CDR3 has 14 amino acids. From germline, CDR1 is MNHEY and CDR2 SVGAGI. V was clipped by 5 bases and J by 1 base; unmatched bases: 4. CDR3 in DNA: TGTGCCAGCAGTCCAGGACAGGCGAACACTGAAGCTTTCTTT. Translating gives CASSPGQANTEAFF.

This clone turned up a few times. Additional DNA sequences in this sample encode the identical CDR3. V gene TRBV28 combines with J gene TRBJ1-2; 7 bases align to TRBD1. This CDR3 contains 13 residues. Trimming at V came to 6 bases and at J to 4 bases, leaving 5 bases not matched to a gene. The germline V gene encodes CDR1 MDHEN and CDR2 SYDVKM. The CDR3 region has the DNA TGTGCCAGCAGCCCGGGACAGATCTATGGCTACACCTTC. Translated: CASSPGQIYGYTF.

The chain has TRBV5-6 and TRBJ1-2; TRBD1 agrees at 7 bases. Germline V gives CDR1 SGHDT, CDR2 YYEEEE. The CDR3 is made up of 14 amino acids. J gave up 4 bases and V 4 bases, and 7 bases lay outside the gene matches. The CDR3 DNA sequence: TGTGCCAGCAGCCCTACGGACAGGATCTATGGCTACACCTTC. Residues: CASSPTDRIYGYTF.

This sequence joins TRBV5-6 and TRBJ2-7, with D possibly matching TRBD1 (5 bases). CDR1 is SGHDT and CDR2 is YYEEEE in the germline V gene. The ends were cut back, 1 base at V and 5 bases at J, with 7 bases in the middle. The CDR3 spans 12 residues. The CDR3 here is CASSLWGHEQYF. The CDR3 DNA reads TGTGCCAGCAGCTTGTGGGGCCACGAGCAGTACTTC.

CDR3 in DNA: TGTGCCAGTAGTCTCGGACTCGGGGCAGATACGCAGTATTTT. Its translation: CASSLGLGADTQYF. The genes are TRBV19 and TRBJ2-3; the D gene is possibly TRBD2 (5 bases). V lost 5 bases, J lost 4 bases, and 13 bases lay in between. This CDR3 is 14 amino acids long. Germline V CDR1 and CDR2: LNHDA, SQIVND (reference sequence).

This chain links TRBV27 with TRBJ2-2; TRBD2 matches 11 bases. CDR1 and CDR2 from the germline V gene are MNHEY and SMNVEV (reference sequence). V was pared by 5 bases and J by 3 bases, with 2 bases of the junction left unmatched. CDR3 length: 15 amino acids. CDR3 DNA: TGTGCCAGCAGTCTTAGCGGGAGGGACACCGGGGAGCTGTTTTTT. Translating gives CASSLSGRDTGELFF.

V gene TRBV5-1 combines with J gene TRBJ1-2; possibly TRBD1 for D (6 bases). The V gene's germline CDR1 is SGHRS and CDR2 YFSETQ. With 2 bases removed from V and 8 bases from J, the gap between germline ends came to 16 bases. This CDR3 spans 14 amino acids. CDR3 coding DNA: TGCGCCAGCAGCTTCGGGGACACCCTCTGGGGCTACACCTTC. Protein product: CASSFGDTLWGYTF.

The CDR3 loop reads CASSAGLAGGTDTQYF. As DNA, the CDR3 is TGTGCCAGCAGCGCCGGACTAGCGGGGGGCACAGATACGCAGTATTTT. The chain combines TRBV2 with TRBJ2-3, with 13 bases identical to TRBD2. CDR1 and CDR2 (germline): SNHLY, FYNNEI. The J segment lost 1 base and the V segment lost 6 bases, leaving 4 bases of the junction unmatched. This CDR3 is 16 amino acids long. Based on the CDR3 plus reference TRBV2 and TRBJ2-3, the full variable domain is EPEVTQTPSHQVTQMGQEVILRCVPISNHLYFYWYRQILGQKVEFLVSFYNNEISEKSEIFDDQFSVERPDGSNFTLKIRSTKLEDSAMYFCASSAGLAGGTDTQYFGPGTRLTVL.

V gene TRBV10-3 combines with J gene TRBJ2-7; maybe TRBD1 (5 bases). The CDR3 has 13 residues. Per the germline V gene, CDR1 is ENHRY and CDR2 is SYGVKD. V was cut by 6 bases and J by 2 bases, with 11 bases left in between. DNA for the CDR3: TGTGCCATCAGCCCCCAGGGCGCCTACGAGCAGTACTTC. As protein: CAISPQGAYEQYF.

The chain is built from TRBV4-3 and TRBJ2-3; weak D call: TRBD2 (6 bases). The germline CDR1 and CDR2 sequences are LGHNA and YSLEER. The CDR3 sequence is 15 residues long. Trimming stripped 4 bases from V and 1 base from J, with 12 bases between. The chain's CDR3 is CASSRDGGGTDTQYF. CDR3 in DNA: TGCGCCAGCAGCCGGGACGGGGGAGGCACAGATACGCAGTATTTT.

This clone was found a few times. The chain couples TRBV30 to TRBJ1-2; 11 bases are shared with TRBD1. The germline V gene has CDR1 GTSNPN and CDR2 SVGIG (reference sequence). CDR3 length: 15 amino acids. Germline trimming cut 0 bases from V and 6 bases from J; bases unmatched to any gene: 6. CDR3 sequence (DNA): TGTGCCTGGAGTGTACGGGGACAGGGGGTTAATGGCTACACCTTC. Protein product: CAWSVRGQGVNGYTF. The full variable domain, completed using reference TRBV30 and TRBJ1-2, is SQTIHQWPATLVQPVGSPLSLECTVEGTSNPNLYWYRQAAGRGLQLLFYSVGIGQISSEVPQNLSASRPQDRQFILSSKKLLLSDSGFYLCAWSVRGQGVNGYTFGSGTRLTVV.

The chain joins TRBV27 to TRBJ2-3, with D unclear. V was clipped by 3 bases and J by 5 bases, with 9 bases between them. Germline-derived CDR1 and CDR2 are MNHEY and SMNVEV (reference sequence). CDR3 length equals 13 residues. CDR3 bases: TGTGCCAGCAGTTTGTCCTACGGAGATACGCAGTATTTT. Translated: CASSLSYGDTQYF.

This chain links TRBV10-3 with TRBJ1-2, with no clear D. Germline V lookup: CDR1 ENHRY, CDR2 SYGVKD. Trimming pared 7 bases from V and 4 bases from J, leaving 13 bases between. This CDR3 has 13 amino acids. CDR3 DNA sequence: TGTGCCATCACCCCCACAGTGACCTATGGCTACACCTTC. Residues: CAITPTVTYGYTF.

This chain connects TRBV6-1 to TRBJ1-3; 7 bases align to TRBD1. The trim removed 2 bases at V and 7 bases at J, leaving 8 bases unmatched. This CDR3 region has 15 residues. The germline gives CDR1 MNHNS, CDR2 SASEGT. CDR3 sequence reads: CASSEPSTGRNTIYF. In DNA, the CDR3 is TGTGCCAGCAGTGAACCTTCGACAGGGAGGAACACCATATATTTT.

The V and J genes are TRBV9 and TRBJ2-5; D may be TRBD1 (5 bases). Germline assignment: CDR1 SGDLS and CDR2 YYNGEE. Trimming cost V 0 bases and J 5 bases, with 17 bases left between them. The length of the CDR3 is 16 residues. CDR3 sequence (DNA): TGTGCCAGCAGCGTAGGGCAGGGAACAGGTAGTGAGACCCAGTACTTC. This gives the protein CASSVGQGTGSETQYF. Complete variable domain (other parts from reference TRBV9 and TRBJ2-5): DSGVTQTPKHLITATGQRVTLRCSPRSGDLSVYWYQQSLDQGLQFLIQYYNGEERAKGNILERFSAQQFPDLHSELNLSSLELGDSALYFCASSVGQGTGSETQYFGPGTRLLVL.

The chain employs TRBV6-6 and TRBJ2-1; the match to TRBD1 covers 9 bases. With V trimmed by 6 bases and J by 7 bases, 7 bases remained unmatched. Germline loops: CDR1 MNHNY, CDR2 SVGAGI (reference sequence). The CDR3 covers 14 residues. CDR3 amino acids: CASRPGTGFNEQFF. For the CDR3, the DNA is TGTGCCAGCAGACCCGGGACAGGGTTTAATGAGCAGTTCTTC.

The V gene is TRBV7-9, the J gene TRBJ1-5; D ambiguous. The CDR3 has 13 residues. V shed 1 base and J shed 6 bases, with 7 bases lying between them. Looked up from germline, CDR1 is SEHNR and CDR2 is FQNEAQ (reference sequence). The CDR3 here is CASSLDEGQPQHF. For the CDR3, the DNA is TGTGCCAGCAGCTTAGATGAGGGTCAGCCCCAGCATTTT.

CDR3 DNA: TGTGCCAGCGCTTTGGGAGCTAACTATGGCTACACCTTC. As protein: CASALGANYGYTF. The genes are TRBV12-3 or TRBV12-4 and TRBJ1-2, with no clear D. The germline V and J ends were trimmed by 8 bases and 0 bases, with 10 bases remaining between them. The CDR3 covers 13 residues.

Points on this clone: Being one base from a much bigger clone, this may be a read error. The chain recombines TRBV7-8 with TRBJ1-1; tentative D call: TRBD1 (6 bases). The V gene lost 5 bases and the J gene lost 1 base, with 8 bases spanning the gap. This CDR3 has 13 amino acids. Germline V gene sequence: CDR1 SGHVS, CDR2 FQNEAQ. Here the CDR3 reads CASSPTGNTEAFF. The CDR3 nucleotides are TGTGCCAGCAGCCCGACAGGGAACACTGAAGCTTTCTTT.

The chain has TRBV19 and TRBJ2-2; D perhaps matches TRBD1 (5 bases). The ends were cut back, 3 bases at V and 1 base at J, with 12 bases in the middle. CDR3 size: 16 residues. CDR1 is LNHDA, CDR2 SQIVND, per germline (reference sequence). The CDR3, as DNA: TGTGCCAGTAGTATGACAGCCGCCCAGAACACCGGGGAGCTGTTTTTT. Translating gives CASSMTAAQNTGELFF.

This chain links TRBV6-4 with TRBJ2-2; D is possibly TRBD2 (5 bases). Trimming stripped 6 bases from V and 6 bases from J, with 14 bases between. Germline CDR1 reads MRHNA; CDR2 reads SNTAGT. The CDR3 consists of 14 residues. DNA of the CDR3: TGTGCCAGCAGCCCGGGGTGGATGGCCGGGGAGCTGTTTTTT. The encoded protein is CASSPGWMAGELFF.

This sequence joins TRBV19 and TRBJ1-4; 9 bases match TRBD1. The germline V gene encodes CDR1 LNHDA and CDR2 SQIVND (reference sequence). The J segment lost 8 bases and the V segment lost 4 bases, leaving 5 bases of the junction unmatched. The CDR3 contains 14 residues. CDR3 loop: CASSTGQGDEKLFF. For the CDR3, the DNA is TGTGCCAGTAGTACGGGACAGGGAGACGAAAAACTGTTTTTT.

Worth noting for this clone: Other DNA sequences in this sample translate to the same CDR3. V is TRBV7-9 and J is TRBJ2-5, with 12 bases matching TRBD2. The trim removed 1 base at V and 4 bases at J, leaving 1 base unmatched. Germline CDR1 SEHNR, CDR2 FQNEAQ (reference sequence). This CDR3 has 15 amino acids. The CDR3: CASSLVTSGRETQYF. CDR3 DNA: TGTGCCAGCAGCTTAGTGACTAGCGGGAGAGAGACCCAGTACTTC.

The J gene is TRBJ2-1, the V gene TRBV4-2; 9 nucleotides align to TRBD1. V shed 4 bases and J 7 bases; nucleotides not matched to a gene: 8. CDR3 length equals 15 residues. CDR1 and CDR2 from the germline V gene are LGHNA and YNFKEQ. CDR3 DNA sequence: TGTGCCAGCAGCCGTGGACAGGGGATCCCTAATGAGCAGTTCTTC. It encodes CASSRGQGIPNEQFF.

J is TRBJ2-1 and V is TRBV2; perhaps TRBD1 as D (5 bases). V was trimmed by 7 bases and J by 0 bases, leaving 10 bases between them. Germline assignment: CDR1 SNHLY and CDR2 FYNNEI. This CDR3 spans 14 amino acids. The CDR3 sequence is CASKTERSYNEQFF. The DNA for the CDR3 is TGTGCCAGCAAGACAGAGCGCTCCTACAATGAGCAGTTCTTC. The full variable domain, in which reference TRBV2 and TRBJ2-1 provide the parts outside the CDR3, is EPEVTQTPSHQVTQMGQEVILRCVPISNHLYFYWYRQILGQKVEFLVSFYNNEISEKSEIFDDQFSVERPDGSNFTLKIRSTKLEDSAMYFCASKTERSYNEQFFGPGTRLTVL.

V and J are TRBV13 and TRBJ2-7; 7 positions match TRBD1. The CDR3 totals 15 residues. The germline V gene has CDR1 PRHDT and CDR2 FYEKMQ (reference sequence). V was clipped by 0 bases and J by 4 bases; unmatched bases: 6. CDR3 bases: TGTGCCAGCAGCTTAGGACAGGGGTCATCGTACGAGCAGTACTTC. This codes for CASSLGQGSSYEQYF.